The T cell receptor (beta chain) described here comes from a study of a mutant IDH1 vaccine in newly diagnosed glioma. Study-level results: Pseudoprogression seemingly bore no relation to changes in top peripheral T cell clonotypes.

Produced via immunoSEQ multiplex PCR; TCRdb's table is partial and in-frame only. Counted here are about 53,000 clones, approximately 78% occurring once; the ten biggest clones make up around 8%. Time point noted: week 23, last vaccination. Each dose of the vaccine consisted of 300 ug of mutant IDH1 20-mer peptide, with topical imiquimod. Of note for this clone: The target antigen is unknown.

This CDR3 is built from 15 residues. Trimming pared 4 bases from V and 9 bases from J, leaving 20 bases between. CDR1 and CDR2 from the germline V gene are SGHDT and YYEEEE. The clonotype comes from a woman between 40 and 55 years old with glioma. Some clones in this sample may be carry-over from other donors' samples. The chain carries TRBV5-6 and TRBJ2-1; D perhaps matches TRBD1 (6 bases). The specimen was PBMCs, collected from a glioma patient whose treatment included an IDH1 peptide vaccine. The CDR3 DNA sequence: TGTGCCAGCAGCCTGGCGAGCAGGGGATTGACTGAGCAGTTCTTC. Translating it yields CASSLASRGLTEQFF.